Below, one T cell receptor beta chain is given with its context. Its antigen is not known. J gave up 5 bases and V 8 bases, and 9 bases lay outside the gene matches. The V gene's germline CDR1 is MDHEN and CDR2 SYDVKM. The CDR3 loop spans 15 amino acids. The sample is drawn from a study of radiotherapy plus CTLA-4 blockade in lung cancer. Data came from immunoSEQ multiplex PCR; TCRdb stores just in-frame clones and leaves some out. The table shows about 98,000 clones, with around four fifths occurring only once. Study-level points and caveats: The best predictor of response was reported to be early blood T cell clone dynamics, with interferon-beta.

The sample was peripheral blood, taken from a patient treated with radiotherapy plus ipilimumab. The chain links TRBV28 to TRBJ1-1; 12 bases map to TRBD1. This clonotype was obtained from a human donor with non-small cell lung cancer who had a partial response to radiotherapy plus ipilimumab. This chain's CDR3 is CASGPPGQGATEAFF. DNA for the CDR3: TGTGCCAGCGGGCCCCCGGGACAGGGGGCAACTGAAGCTTTCTTT. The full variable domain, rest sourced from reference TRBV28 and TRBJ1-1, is DVKVTQSSRYLVKRTGEKVFLECVQDMDHENMFWYRQDPGLGLRLIYFSYDVKMKEKGDIPEGYSVSREKKERFSLILESASTNQTSMYLCASGPPGQGATEAFFGQGTRLTVV.